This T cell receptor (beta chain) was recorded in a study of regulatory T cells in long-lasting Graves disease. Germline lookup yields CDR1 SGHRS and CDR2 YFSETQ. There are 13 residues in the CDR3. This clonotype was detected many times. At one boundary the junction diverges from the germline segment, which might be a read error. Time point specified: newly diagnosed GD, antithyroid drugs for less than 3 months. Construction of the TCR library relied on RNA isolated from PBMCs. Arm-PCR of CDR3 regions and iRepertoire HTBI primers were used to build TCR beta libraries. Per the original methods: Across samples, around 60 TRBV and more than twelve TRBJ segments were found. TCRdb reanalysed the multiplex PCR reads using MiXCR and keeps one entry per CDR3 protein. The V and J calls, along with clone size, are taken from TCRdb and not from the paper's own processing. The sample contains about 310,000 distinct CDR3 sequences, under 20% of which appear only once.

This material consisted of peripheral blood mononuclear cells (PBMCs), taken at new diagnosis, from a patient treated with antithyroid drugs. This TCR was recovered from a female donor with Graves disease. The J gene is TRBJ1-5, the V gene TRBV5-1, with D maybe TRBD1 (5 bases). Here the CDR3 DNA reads TGTGCCAGCAGCCCCGAGGGGAATCAGCCCCAGCATTTT. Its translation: CASSPEGNQPQHF.